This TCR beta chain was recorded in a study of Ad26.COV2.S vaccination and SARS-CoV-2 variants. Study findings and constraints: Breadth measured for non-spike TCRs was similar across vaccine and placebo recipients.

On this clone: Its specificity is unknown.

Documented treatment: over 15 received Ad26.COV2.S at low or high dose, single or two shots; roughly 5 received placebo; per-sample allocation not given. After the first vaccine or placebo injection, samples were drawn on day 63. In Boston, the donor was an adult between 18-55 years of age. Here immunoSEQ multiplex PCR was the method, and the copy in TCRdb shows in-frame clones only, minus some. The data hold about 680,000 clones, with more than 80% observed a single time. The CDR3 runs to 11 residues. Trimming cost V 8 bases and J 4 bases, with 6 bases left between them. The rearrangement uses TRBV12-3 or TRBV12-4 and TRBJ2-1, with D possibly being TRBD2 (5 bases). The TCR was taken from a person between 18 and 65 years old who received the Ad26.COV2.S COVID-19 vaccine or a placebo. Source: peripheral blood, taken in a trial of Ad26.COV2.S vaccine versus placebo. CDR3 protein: CASGLYNEQFF. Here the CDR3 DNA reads TGTGCCAGCGGACTTTACAATGAGCAGTTCTTC.